This T cell receptor beta chain was obtained from a study of early T cells in non-severe SARS-CoV-2 infection. Study overall: Sequencing input comprised bulk RNA from unsorted whole blood; chain pairing was not available. General observations from the study: VDJdb matching skewed toward anti-spike CD8 responses, missing private and CD4 specificities.

This clonotype was seen a few times. The antigen is not known. Molecules of cDNA were individually given unique molecular identifiers that were attached to them. In TCRdb, the 5' RACE reads were re-called with MiXCR into one record per CDR3 protein. This sample has about 64,000 distinct CDR3 sequences, with about 11% found just once. Trimming removed 4 bases from V and 10 bases from J; junction bases left unmatched: 13. CDR3 length: 15 residues. In germline, CDR1 is WNHNN, CDR2 SYGVQD (reference sequence). The gene calls are TRBV10-1 and TRBJ2-3; 8 nucleotides line up with TRBD2. Sequenced here: whole blood, sampled at baseline. The TCR comes from an adult who was a healthcare worker with PCR-confirmed SARS-CoV-2 infection or an uninfected control (not recorded which). The CDR3 protein is CASSVTQAGASAQYF. As DNA, the CDR3 is TGCGCCAGCAGTGTTACTCAAGCGGGGGCCTCGGCGCAGTATTTT.